The clone carrying this TCR beta chain was detected only a few times. Its antigen remains unknown. The sample comes from a study of T-cell reconstitution after alpha-beta-depleted transplantation in children. The TCRbeta library was prepared with unique molecular identifiers. TCRdb fed the PCR reads into MiXCR, producing one record per CDR3 protein. The sample lists 670,000 or so distinct CDR3 sequences; about an eighth were seen once. Broader study findings: Where alpha-beta T cells came from about two months after transplant was reportedly several hundred expanded graft clones. T-cell counts and diversity at one year following transplant were attributed mainly to newly produced T cells. Some patients owed their high day-60 TCRbeta diversity to surviving recipient T cells and thymic progenitors.

This CDR3 spans 15 amino acids. Trimming removed 0 bases at V and 2 bases at J, with 8 bases between. CDR1 is DFQATT, CDR2 SNEGSKA, per germline (reference sequence). This specimen consisted of PBMCs, obtained before TCRalphabeta/CD19-depleted stem cell transplant. This TCR derives from a girl aged 2-10 years with congenital amegakaryocytic thrombocytopenia, due to receive a stem cell transplant. V is TRBV20-1 and J is TRBJ2-6; D might be TRBD2 (6 bases). CDR3 in DNA: TGCAGTGCTAGAGATCCGGGGGCTGGGGCCAACGTCCTGACTTTC. As protein: CSARDPGAGANVLTF.